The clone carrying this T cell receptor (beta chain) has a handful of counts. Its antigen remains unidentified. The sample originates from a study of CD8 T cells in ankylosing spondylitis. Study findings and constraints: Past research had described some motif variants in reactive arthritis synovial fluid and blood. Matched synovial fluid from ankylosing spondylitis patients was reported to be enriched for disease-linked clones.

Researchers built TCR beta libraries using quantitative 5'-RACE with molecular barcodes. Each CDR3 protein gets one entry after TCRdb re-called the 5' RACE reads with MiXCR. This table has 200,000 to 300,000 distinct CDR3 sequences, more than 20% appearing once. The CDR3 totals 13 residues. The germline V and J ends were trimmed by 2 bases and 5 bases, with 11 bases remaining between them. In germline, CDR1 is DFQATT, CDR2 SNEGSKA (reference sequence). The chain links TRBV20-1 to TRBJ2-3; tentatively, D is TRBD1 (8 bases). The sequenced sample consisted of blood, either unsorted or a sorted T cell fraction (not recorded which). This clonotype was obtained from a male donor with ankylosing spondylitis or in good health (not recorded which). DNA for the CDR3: TGCAGTGCTAGAACAGGGGGGGTAGATACGCAGTATTTT. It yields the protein CSARTGGVDTQYF.